The 9 T cell receptor beta chains in this list originate from one sample, sequenced in a study of identical twins (dated by TCRdb to between 2015 and 2016). Receptor libraries were prepared by 5' RACE. For sequencing, an Illumina HiSeq 2000 was employed. Clones were called with MiXCR by TCRdb after fastp trimmed the public reads at Q25, and only in-frame beta chains were retained. Duplicate CDR3 protein sequences are folded into a single record with the most common DNA and genes. This sample gives about 720,000 distinct CDR3 sequences in total; more than 6.5% of them show up just once. The leading ten clones occupy roughly 0.97% of the sample. The sample was also linked to a second study, of yellow fever vaccine responses in identical twins.

The sample comprised PBMCs. The receptors here all came from a young woman in good health.

J is TRBJ2-7 and V is TRBV4-3; TRBD2 matches 7 bases. Per the germline V gene, CDR1 is LGHNA and CDR2 is YSLEER. V shed 0 bases, J shed 2 bases, and the junction held 7 bases outside the gene matches. The CDR3 has 16 amino acids. The CDR3 loop reads CASSQELTSEAYEQYF. CDR3 bases: TGCGCCAGCAGCCAAGAGCTAACTAGCGAGGCCTACGAGCAGTACTTC.

This clonotype was recorded a few times. The CDR3 DNA reads TGTGCCAGCAGTTTACGGTTGACCTCAAAGGGGGACACTGAAGCTTTCTTT. Its protein is CASSLRLTSKGDTEAFF. This chain links TRBV12-3 or TRBV12-4 with TRBJ1-1, with a possible D match to TRBD1 (6 bases). This CDR3 is 17 amino acids long. The germline V and J ends were trimmed by 2 bases and 3 bases, with 19 bases remaining between them.

This clonotype has just one count. The chain recombines TRBV7-9 with TRBJ2-5; D unclear. This CDR3 is built from 16 residues. With 1 base removed from V and 5 bases from J, the gap between germline ends came to 17 bases. The V gene's germline CDR1 is SEHNR and CDR2 FQNEAQ (reference sequence). Here the CDR3 reads CASSLEARSLGETQYF. The CDR3 coding sequence is TGTGCCAGCAGCTTAGAAGCCAGGAGCCTAGGGGAGACCCAGTACTTC. The complete variable domain, with remaining parts taken from reference TRBV7-9 and TRBJ2-5, reads DTGVSQNPRHKITKRGQNVTFRCDPISEHNRLYWYRQTLGQGPEFLTYFQNEAQLEKSRLLSDRFSAERPKGSFSTLEIQRTEQGDSAMYLCASSLEARSLGETQYFGPGTRLLVL.

The DNA of the CDR3 is TGTGCCAGGCCCGGGGGTCCTAGCACAGATACGCAGTATTTT. It codes for CARPGGPSTDTQYF. The V and J genes are TRBV6-1 and TRBJ2-3, with D perhaps matching TRBD2 (6 bases). CDR1 MNHNS and CDR2 SASEGT come from the germline V gene. The CDR3 has 14 residues. The V end was cut by 9 bases, the J end by 0 bases, with 13 bases between.

A word on this clonotype: This sequence may be a read error, since a much larger clone differs from it by one base. The J gene is TRBJ2-4, the V gene TRBV20-1, with D possibly TRBD1 on 5 matching bases. Trimming left V 6 bases short and J 0 bases short, with 15 bases between. The CDR3 covers 15 residues. Germline values: CDR1 DFQATT, CDR2 SNEGSKA (reference sequence). As DNA, the CDR3 is TGCAGTGCCCCTGAACAGGACCTAGCCAAAAACATTCAGTACTTC. The encoded protein is CSAPEQDLAKNIQYF.

The chain recombines TRBV4-1 with TRBJ2-7; TRBD1 matches 7 bases. The CDR3 length is 14 residues. From germline, CDR1 is MGHRA and CDR2 YSYEKL. The trim removed 3 bases at V and 4 bases at J, leaving 6 bases unmatched. CDR3: CASSHQGQNYEQYF. CDR3 nucleotide sequence: TGCGCCAGCAGCCACCAGGGACAGAATTACGAGCAGTACTTC.

CDR3: CASSQELAQNTEAFF. The CDR3 region has the DNA TGTGCCAGCAGCCAAGAATTAGCACAGAACACTGAAGCTTTCTTT. This chain links TRBV4-2 with TRBJ1-1; no reliable D call. The V gene's germline CDR1 is LGHNA and CDR2 YNFKEQ. Trimming took off 0 bases at V and 1 base at J, with 9 bases between the two ends. The CDR3 is 15 residues long.

The V and J genes are TRBV24-1 and TRBJ2-1; D remains ambiguous. Germline CDR1 reads KGHDR; CDR2 reads SFDVKD. The CDR3 is made up of 17 amino acids. Trimming removed 4 bases at V and 1 base at J, with 16 bases between. DNA for the CDR3: TGTGCCACCAGTGAGCTCCCGGCGCTCGCATCCTACAATGAGCAGTTCTTC. It is translated as CATSELPALASYNEQFF.

The gene calls are TRBV11-2 and TRBJ2-7; D possibly uses TRBD1 or TRBD2 (5 bases each). Germline lookup yields CDR1 SGHAT and CDR2 FQNNGV. This CDR3 has 16 amino acids. V was shortened by 1 base and J by 3 bases, with 16 bases between the two germline ends. The CDR3 region is CASSLAEGLLYYEQYF. Written as DNA, the CDR3 is TGTGCCAGCAGCTTAGCCGAGGGGCTTCTATACTACGAGCAGTACTTC.